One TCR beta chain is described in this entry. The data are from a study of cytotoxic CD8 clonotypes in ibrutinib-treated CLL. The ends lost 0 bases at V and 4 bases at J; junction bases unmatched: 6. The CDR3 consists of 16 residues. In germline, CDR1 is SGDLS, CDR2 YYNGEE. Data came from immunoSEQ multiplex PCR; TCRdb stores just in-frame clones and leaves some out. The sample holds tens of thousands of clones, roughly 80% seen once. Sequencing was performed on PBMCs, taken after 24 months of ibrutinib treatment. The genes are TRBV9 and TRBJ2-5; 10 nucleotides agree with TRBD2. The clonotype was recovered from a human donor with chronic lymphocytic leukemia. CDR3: CASSVVSGRAVETQYF. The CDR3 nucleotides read TGTGCCAGCAGCGTAGTGAGCGGGAGGGCCGTAGAGACCCAGTACTTC.